This T cell receptor (beta chain) emerged from a study of T cell responses to AZD1222 COVID-19 vaccine. Overall study findings and caveats: Repertoires were obtained only post-peak T cell response. Donors skewed white British and female; clonal diversity was possibly underestimated.

Here immunoSEQ multiplex PCR was the method, and the copy in TCRdb shows in-frame clones only, minus some. This sample has about 200,000 clones; approximately 94% occur once, and the top ten carry 1%. Regarding this clone: No antigen is known for it.

The input for sequencing was peripheral blood, taken 28 days after the second AZD1222 dose. The receptor comes from an adult who received the AZD1222 COVID-19 vaccine.

In nucleotides, the CDR3 is TGTGCCTGGGACCTAGGGGTTTACGAGCAGTACTTC. Translating it yields CAWDLGVYEQYF. The chain is built from TRBV30 and TRBJ2-7; TRBD1 is a possible D gene (5 bases). Looked up from germline, CDR1 is GTSNPN and CDR2 is SVGIG (reference sequence). The CDR3 is 12 residues long. Trimming pared 5 bases from V and 4 bases from J, leaving 12 bases between.